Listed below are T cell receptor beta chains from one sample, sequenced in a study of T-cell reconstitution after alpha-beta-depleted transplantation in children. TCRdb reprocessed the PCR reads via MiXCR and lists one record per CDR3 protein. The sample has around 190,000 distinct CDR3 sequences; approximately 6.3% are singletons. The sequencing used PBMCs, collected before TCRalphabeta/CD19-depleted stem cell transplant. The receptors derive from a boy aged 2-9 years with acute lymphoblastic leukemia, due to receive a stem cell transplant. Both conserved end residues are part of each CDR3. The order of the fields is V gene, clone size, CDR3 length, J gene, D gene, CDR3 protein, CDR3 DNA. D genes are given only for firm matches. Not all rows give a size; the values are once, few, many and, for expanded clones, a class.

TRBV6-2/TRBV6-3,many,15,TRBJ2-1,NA,CASSRSARSYNEQFF,TGTGCCAGCAGTAGGTCGGCCCGCTCCTACAATGAGCAGTTCTTC
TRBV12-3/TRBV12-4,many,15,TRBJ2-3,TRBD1,CASSSGTVSTDTQYF,TGTGCCAGCAGCTCAGGGACAGTAAGCACAGATACGCAGTATTTT
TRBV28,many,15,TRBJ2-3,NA,CASSAAFFSTDTQYF,TGTGCCAGCAGTGCCGCTTTTTTTAGCACAGATACGCAGTATTTT
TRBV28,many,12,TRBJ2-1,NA,CASASSYNEQFF,TGTGCCAGTGCAAGCTCCTACAATGAGCAGTTCTTC
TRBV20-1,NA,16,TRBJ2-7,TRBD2,CSATSPTSGATYEQYF,TGCAGTGCTACCTCTCCGACTAGCGGGGCTACCTACGAGCAGTACTTC
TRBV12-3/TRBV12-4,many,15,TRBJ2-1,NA,CASSFRGGGYNEQFF,TGTGCCAGCAGTTTTCGGGGAGGGGGATACAATGAGCAGTTCTTC
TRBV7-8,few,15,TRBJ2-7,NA,CASSPTGTHPYEQYF,TGTGCCAGCAGTCCCACCGGGACACATCCCTACGAGCAGTACTTC
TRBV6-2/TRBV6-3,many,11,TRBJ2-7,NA,CASMERGIPYF,TGTGCCAGCATGGAACGCGGGATTCCGTACTTC
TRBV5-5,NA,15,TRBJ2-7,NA,CASSLAGQDVYEQYF,TGTGCCAGCAGCTTAGCGGGACAGGACGTCTACGAGCAGTACTTC
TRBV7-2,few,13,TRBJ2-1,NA,CASSPNRRHEQFF,TGTGCCAGCAGCCCCAACCGGCGACATGAGCAGTTCTTC
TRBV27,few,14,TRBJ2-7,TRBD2,CASSPLAGDDEQYF,TGTGCCAGCAGTCCCCTAGCGGGGGATGACGAGCAGTACTTC
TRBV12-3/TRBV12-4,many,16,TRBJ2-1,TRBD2,CASRLTSGGGYNEQFF,TGTGCCAGCAGATTGACTAGCGGGGGGGGTTACAATGAGCAGTTCTTC
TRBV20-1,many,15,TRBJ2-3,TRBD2,CSARPGGLSTDTQYF,TGCAGTGCTAGGCCGGGAGGGCTTAGCACAGATACGCAGTATTTT
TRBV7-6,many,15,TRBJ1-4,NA,CASSLARGVNEKLFF,TGTGCCAGCAGCTTAGCGCGGGGCGTTAATGAAAAACTGTTTTTT
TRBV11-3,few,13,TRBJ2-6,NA,CASNTLEANVLTF,TGTGCCAGCAACACCCTAGAGGCCAACGTCCTGACTTTC
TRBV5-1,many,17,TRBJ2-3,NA,CASSYGGGGRSTDTQYF,TGCGCCAGCAGCTATGGGGGCGGCGGAAGGAGCACAGATACGCAGTATTTT
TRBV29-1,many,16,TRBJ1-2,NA,CSVGLGPAVGEGGYTF,TGCAGCGTTGGTCTTGGGCCGGCCGTAGGGGAGGGTGGCTACACCTTC
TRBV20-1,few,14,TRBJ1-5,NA,CSAFRGTLEGPQHF,TGCAGTGCTTTCCGGGGGACACTAGAGGGGCCCCAGCATTTT
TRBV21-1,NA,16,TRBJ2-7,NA,CASRSTGRRRGNEQYF,TGTGCCAGCAGGTCGACAGGAAGGCGAAGGGGGAACGAGCAGTACTTC